This TCR beta chain appears in the sequencing data of a study of post-analysis software for immune sequencing data. For the study at large: The courses of disease that were included comprised relapsing-remitting, secondary progressive and progressive-relapsing multiple sclerosis.

Findings and caveats of the study: In patients, about 5 TRBV segments were more frequent than in controls, with TRBV5-6, TRBV5-1 and TRBV20-1 among them.

The CDR3 contains 16 residues. V lost 5 bases and J lost 10; bases outside the gene matches: 19. This clonotype was recorded a few times. Its antigen is undetermined. Presence of unique molecular identifiers characterized the TCR beta cDNA libraries. Around 500,000 cDNA molecules came from around 0.96 to 9.9 million T cells. TCRdb independently ran MiXCR on the PCR reads; one entry per CDR3 protein. There are more than 450,000 distinct CDR3 sequences in the sample; 34% occur only once, and under 7% lies in the top ten. The specimen sequenced was blood. The rearrangement uses TRBV12-3 or TRBV12-4 and TRBJ1-2; TRBD1 aligns across 7 bases. The sequence was obtained from a girl between 2 and 17 years old with multiple sclerosis. CDR3 nucleotides: TGTGCCAGCAGTAAACAGACCGGGCAGGGGGTTTTCGACTACACCTTC. Translation: CASSKQTGQGVFDYTF.